The entry below describes one T cell receptor beta chain. This sample is drawn from a study of patients and donors after allogeneic stem cell transplantation. Trimming shortened V by 6 bases and J by 2 bases, and 11 bases separated the two germline ends. Germline lookup yields CDR1 MNHEY and CDR2 SMNVEV (reference sequence). This CDR3 comprises 13 residues. TCRdb used MiXCR to reprocess the RT-PCR reads, holding one entry per CDR3 protein. The data contain approximately 410,000 distinct CDR3 sequences, more than 15% of them singletons. The J gene is TRBJ2-7, the V gene TRBV27; D remains ambiguous. The sequenced sample consisted of blood, either unsorted or a sorted T cell fraction (not recorded which). This TCR was recovered from a human donor who was either an allogeneic HSCT recipient or a stem cell or donor lymphocyte infusion donor (not recorded which). It is not recorded whose cells these are; they may come from a transplant donor. CDR3 DNA sequence: TGTGCCAGCAGACCTGACGGAACCTACGAGCAGTACTTC. Translating it yields CASRPDGTYEQYF.